The 9 T cell receptor beta chains below were found in one sample sequenced in a study of PD-L1 blockade in urothelial cancer. Clones were sequenced by immunoSEQ multiplex PCR, and TCRdb holds only the in-frame ones, with some missing. The data hold tens of thousands of clones, with 84% observed a single time. Sequences were derived from PBMCs, sampled around atezolizumab (anti-PD-L1) treatment. These receptors were collected from a man aged 35-49 years with urothelial cancer.

This clone was counted a single time. The CDR3 is CASGIGTGNIETQYF. The CDR3 DNA reads as TGTGCTAGTGGTATCGGGACAGGGAATATAGAGACCCAGTACTTC. The chain recombines TRBV12-5 with TRBJ2-5; 9 bases are shared with TRBD1. The CDR3 is made up of 15 amino acids. Germline CDR1 LGHNT, CDR2 FRNRAP. With 5 bases clipped from V and 4 bases from J, the junction kept 8 bases outside the gene matches.

V and J are TRBV7-2 and TRBJ2-1, with 8 nucleotides matching TRBD2. J gave up 7 bases and V 1 base, and 3 bases lay outside the gene matches. CDR1 is SGHTA and CDR2 is FQGNSA in the germline V gene. The length of the CDR3 is 14 residues. This CDR3 is CASSLGGRRNEQFF. The CDR3 DNA reads as TGTGCCAGCAGCTTAGGCGGGAGGAGGAATGAGCAGTTCTTC. Complete variable domain (other parts from reference TRBV7-2 and TRBJ2-1): GAGVSQSPSNKVTEKGKDVELRCDPISGHTALYWYRQSLGQGLEFLIYFQGNSAPDKSGLPSDRFSAERTGGSVSTLTIQRTQQEDSAVYLCASSLGGRRNEQFFGPGTRLTVL.

V and J are TRBV5-6 and TRBJ1-4; D uncertain. This CDR3 has 15 residues. The germline V and J ends were trimmed by 2 bases and 3 bases, with 11 bases remaining between them. Germline V lookup: CDR1 SGHDT, CDR2 YYEEEE. The CDR3 spells CASSLSRRPNEKLFF. DNA of the CDR3: TGTGCCAGCAGCTTAAGTCGGAGGCCTAATGAAAAACTGTTTTTT.

The gene calls are TRBV7-3 and TRBJ2-1; 8 bases match TRBD2. The CDR3 runs 13 residues. With V trimmed by 5 bases and J by 8 bases, 5 bases remained unmatched. The V gene's germline CDR1 is SGHTA and CDR2 FQGTGA. Here the CDR3 reads CASSLSGGDEQFF. The CDR3 coding sequence is TGTGCCAGCAGCCTGTCGGGGGGGGATGAGCAGTTCTTC.

This clone was counted a single time. This chain connects TRBV19 to TRBJ1-5, with 9 bases matching TRBD1. The CDR3 runs 15 residues. V shed 6 bases and J 11 bases; nucleotides not matched to a gene: 14. The germline V gene encodes CDR1 LNHDA and CDR2 SQIVND (reference sequence). CDR3 loop: CASRRSGQGDFAQHF. CDR3 nucleotides: TGTGCCAGTAGAAGATCGGGACAGGGTGATTTTGCCCAGCATTTT.

This chain links TRBV18 with TRBJ2-3, with 10 bases lining up with TRBD2. The V gene's germline CDR1 is KGHSH and CDR2 LQKENI. The J segment lost 4 bases and the V segment lost 2 bases, leaving 18 bases of the junction unmatched. The CDR3 runs 20 residues. The CDR3 nucleotides are TGTGCCAGCTCACCAAACCCGGTACTAGCGGGATCCCTTGTGGCAGATACGCAGTATTTT. This sequence encodes CASSPNPVLAGSLVADTQYF. Together with reference TRBV18 and TRBJ2-3, the CDR3 gives the full variable domain: NAGVMQNPRHLVRRRGQEARLRCSPMKGHSHVYWYRQLPEEGLKFMVYLQKENIIDESGMPKERFSAEFPKEGPSILRIQQVVRGDSAAYFCASSPNPVLAGSLVADTQYFGPGTRLTVL.

The J gene is TRBJ2-1, the V gene TRBV28; 11 positions agree with TRBD2. The J segment lost 0 bases and the V segment lost 10 bases, leaving 14 bases of the junction unmatched. CDR3 length equals 18 residues. From germline, CDR1 is MDHEN and CDR2 SYDVKM. The DNA of the CDR3 is TGTGCCACGGTACCGGGACTAGCGGCAATCAGCTCCTACAATGAGCAGTTCTTC. Its protein is CATVPGLAAISSYNEQFF.

The chain couples TRBV29-1 to TRBJ2-7, with TRBD2 as a possible D gene (7 bases). Trimming left V 7 bases short and J 7 bases short, with 20 bases between. CDR3 length equals 13 residues. Germline CDR1 SQVTM, CDR2 ANQGSEA. CDR3: CSATVGGAGEQYF. CDR3 nucleotide sequence: TGCAGCGCAACGGTTGGGGGGGCTGGGGAGCAGTACTTC.

This sequence joins TRBV18 and TRBJ2-2; possibly TRBD2 for D (5 bases). The CDR3 spans 13 residues. CDR1 and CDR2 (germline): KGHSH, LQKENI. Trimming removed 8 bases at V and 5 bases at J, with 12 bases between. The DNA of the CDR3 is TGTGCCAGCAAAACGGAGGCGACCGGGGAGCTGTTTTTT. Amino acid sequence: CASKTEATGELFF.